This T cell receptor delta chain was sequenced for a study of γδ T cells in repeated Plasmodium falciparum infection. Vgamma9/Vdelta2+ and Vdelta2-negative gammadelta T cells were flow-sorted from PBMC for bulk sequencing. Germline CDR1 TSWWSYY, CDR2 QGS. The V gene end was trimmed by 4 bases and the J gene end by 3 bases; junction bases not matched to a gene: 37. The CDR3 covers 25 residues. This clone appeared a few times. No antigen is known for it. The protein recorded in TCRdb matches a much larger clone and deviates from this DNA's translation at residue 11, suggesting a read error; the protein here is obtained by translating the DNA. Findings and caveats of the study: Over time and infection, Vgamma9/Vdelta2+ repertoires remained highly stable and polyclonal.

TCRdb processed the multiplex PCR reads again with the CATT caller. The table lists roughly 93,000 delta-chain clones, 1.4% of them singletons. This TCR was sampled from a pool of human donors (malaria-infected and uninfected, not separated). Sequenced sample: gamma-delta T cells from blood. This chain connects TRDV1 to TRDJ4, with 11 bases lining up with TRDD3. Assignment of the J gene here rests on matching the DNA to germline, because TCRdb gives none. This chain's CDR3 is CALGGPHGRLAPIDHVLGDKGPLIF. The CDR3, as DNA: TGTGCTCTTGGGGGTCCCCATGGACGGCTTGCCCCAATCGACCATGTACTGGGGGATAAAGGACCCCTGATCTTT.